By share, the clone carrying this T cell receptor beta chain counts as medium-sized. Its target is unknown. Regarding time point: sample taken at primary tumor resection. Unique molecular identifiers tagged every individual TCR cDNA molecule. TCRdb itself ran the 5' RACE reads through MiXCR, one entry per CDR3 protein. The table shows about 8,100 distinct CDR3 sequences, with roughly 5% occurring only once. This sample was taken from a study of spatial heterogeneity in lung cancer. Study context: The count of detected beta-chain sequences consistently exceeded that of alpha-chain sequences.

Study conclusions and caveats: Intratumoral expanded alpha and beta TCR counts were found to track tumor mutation counts.

The receptor was isolated from a male donor with early-stage non-small cell lung cancer. Sequenced here: lung tumor tissue, sampled at surgery.

As DNA, the CDR3 is TGTGCCAGCAGTTTACCAGCGGGAGATCCAGATACGCAGTATTTT. The encoded protein is CASSLPAGDPDTQYF. V and J are TRBV12-3 or TRBV12-4 and TRBJ2-3, with 8 bases aligning to TRBD2. The junction had 5 bases not matched to a gene; V was cut back by 2 bases and J by 4 bases. The CDR3 totals 15 residues.